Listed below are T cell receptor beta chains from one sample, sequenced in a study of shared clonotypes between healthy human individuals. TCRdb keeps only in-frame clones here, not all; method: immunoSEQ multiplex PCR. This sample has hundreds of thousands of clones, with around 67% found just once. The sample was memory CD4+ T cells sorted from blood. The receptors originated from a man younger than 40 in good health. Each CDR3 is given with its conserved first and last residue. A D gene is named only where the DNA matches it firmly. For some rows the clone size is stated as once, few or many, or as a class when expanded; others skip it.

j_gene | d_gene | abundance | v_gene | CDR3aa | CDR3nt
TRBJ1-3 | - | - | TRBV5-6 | CASSGRQKKENTIYF | TGTGCCAGCAGCGGGAGGCAGAAGAAAGAAAACACCATATATTTT
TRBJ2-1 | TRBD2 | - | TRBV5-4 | CASSPGLAAFNEQFF | TGTGCCAGCAGCCCGGGACTAGCGGCGTTCAATGAGCAGTTCTTC
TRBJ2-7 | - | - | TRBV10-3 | CAILEIVGTEQYF | TGTGCCATCCTGGAAATCGTCGGGACCGAGCAGTACTTC
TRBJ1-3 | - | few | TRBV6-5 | CASSYRSVGRNTIYF | TGTGCCAGCAGTTACCGGTCGGTGGGCCGAAACACCATATATTTT
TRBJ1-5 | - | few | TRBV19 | CASSLGIRGNQPQHF | TGTGCCAGTAGCCTCGGGATCAGGGGCAATCAGCCCCAGCATTTT
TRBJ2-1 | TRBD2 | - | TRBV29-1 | CSTREGPRAEQFF | TGCAGCACGAGGGAGGGCCCTCGGGCTGAGCAGTTCTTC
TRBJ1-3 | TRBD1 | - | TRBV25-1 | CASSDTTGRRNTIYF | TGTGCCAGCAGTGATACGACAGGGAGACGAAACACCATATATTTT
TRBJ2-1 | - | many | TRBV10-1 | CASSGAPLAREQFF | TGCGCCAGCAGTGGGGCACCACTAGCAAGGGAGCAGTTCTTC
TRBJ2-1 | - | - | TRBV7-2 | CASSRVAGASSYNEQFF | TGTGCCAGCAGCCGGGTGGCAGGGGCGAGCTCCTACAATGAGCAGTTCTTC
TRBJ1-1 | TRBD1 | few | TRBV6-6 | CASSRGTGGGNTEAFF | TGTGCCAGCAGTCGTGGGACAGGGGGCGGGAACACTGAAGCTTTCTTT
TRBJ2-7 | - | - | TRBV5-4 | CASSFYRLGVDEQYF | TGTGCCAGCAGCTTCTACAGGTTAGGAGTCGACGAGCAGTACTTC
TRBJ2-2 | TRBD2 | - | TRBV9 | CASSSLSSGAGVAMFF | TGTGCCAGCAGCTCCCTGAGTAGCGGGGCAGGAGTGGCAATGTTTTTT
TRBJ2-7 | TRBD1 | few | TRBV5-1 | CASSSGTGDYEQYF | TGCGCCAGCAGCTCCGGGACAGGGGACTACGAGCAGTACTTC
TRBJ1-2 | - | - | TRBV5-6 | CASSVNNREYVYGYTF | TGTGCCAGCAGCGTGAATAACAGGGAATATGTCTATGGCTACACCTTC
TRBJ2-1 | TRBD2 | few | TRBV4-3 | CASSQDLSASGSVEQFF | TGCGCCAGCAGCCAAGATCTAAGCGCTAGCGGGAGTGTTGAGCAGTTCTTC
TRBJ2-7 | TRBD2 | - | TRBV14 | CASSPLAGVVYEQYF | TGTGCCAGCAGCCCACTAGCGGGAGTAGTGTACGAGCAGTACTTC
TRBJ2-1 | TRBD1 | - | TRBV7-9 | CASSWDRAGNEQFF | TGTGCCAGCAGCTGGGACAGGGCGGGCAATGAGCAGTTCTTC
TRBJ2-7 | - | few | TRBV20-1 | CSGVTDYEQYF | TGCAGTGGGGTAACCGACTACGAGCAGTACTTC
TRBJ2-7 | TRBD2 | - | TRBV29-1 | CSVDGTSGSLSGEQYF | TGCAGCGTGGATGGGACTAGCGGGAGTCTCTCGGGCGAGCAGTACTTC
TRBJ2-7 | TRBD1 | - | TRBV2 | CASSEAGGRIGYEQYF | TGTGCCAGCAGTGAAGCAGGGGGCAGAATTGGCTACGAGCAGTACTTC
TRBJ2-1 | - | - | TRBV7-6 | CASSLADSSYNEQFF | TGTGCCAGCAGCTTAGCGGATAGCTCCTACAATGAGCAGTTCTTC
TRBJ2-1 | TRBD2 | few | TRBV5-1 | CASSLATSAYNEQFF | TGCGCCAGCAGCTTGGCCACTAGCGCCTACAATGAGCAGTTCTTC
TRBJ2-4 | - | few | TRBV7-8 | CASSLGGPSQYF | TGTGCCAGCAGCTTAGGGGGACCATCTCAGTACTTC
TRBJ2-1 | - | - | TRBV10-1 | CASSGAGGKAYNEQFF | TGCGCCAGCAGTGGGGCCGGAGGGAAAGCCTACAATGAGCAGTTCTTC
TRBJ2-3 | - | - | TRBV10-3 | CATRSADTQYF | TGTGCCACCCGTTCCGCGGATACGCAGTATTTT
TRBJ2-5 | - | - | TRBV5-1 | CASSASGTVETQYF | TGCGCCAGCAGCGCATCCGGGACGGTGGAGACCCAGTACTTC
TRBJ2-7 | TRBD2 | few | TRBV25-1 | CASTARGGQAGEQYF | TGTGCCAGCACCGCCCGGGGGGGTCAAGCGGGCGAGCAGTACTTC
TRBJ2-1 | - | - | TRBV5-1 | CASSLGVLNEQFF | TGCGCCAGCAGCTTAGGGGTTTTAAATGAGCAGTTCTTC
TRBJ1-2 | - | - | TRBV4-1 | CASSRLSRGDYGYTF | TGCGCCAGCAGCCGGCTGTCGAGGGGCGACTATGGCTACACCTTC
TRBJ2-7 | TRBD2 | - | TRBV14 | CASSPGTNHYEQYF | TGTGCCAGCAGCCCCGGGACTAACCACTACGAGCAGTACTTC
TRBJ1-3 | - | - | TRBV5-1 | CASSWVFGDPSGNTIYF | TGCGCCAGCAGCTGGGTCTTTGGGGATCCATCTGGAAACACCATATATTTT
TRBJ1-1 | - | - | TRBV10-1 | CASSASGIGTEAFF | TGCGCCAGCAGTGCGAGTGGAATCGGCACTGAAGCTTTCTTT
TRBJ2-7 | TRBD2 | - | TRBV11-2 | CASSRGLAAYEQYF | TGTGCCAGCAGCAGGGGACTAGCGGCCTACGAGCAGTACTTC
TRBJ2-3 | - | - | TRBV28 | CASSLPDNTQYF | TGTGCCAGCAGTTTACCTGATAATACGCAGTATTTT
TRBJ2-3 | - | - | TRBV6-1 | CASRVPSGTDTQYF | TGTGCCAGCAGAGTTCCCTCAGGCACAGATACGCAGTATTTT
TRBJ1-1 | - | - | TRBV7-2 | CASILLQGRGWNTEAFF | TGTGCCAGCATCCTACTCCAGGGTCGTGGGTGGAACACTGAAGCTTTCTTT
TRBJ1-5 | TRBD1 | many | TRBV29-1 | CSVVGGPDRNQPQHF | TGCAGCGTTGTAGGGGGCCCCGATCGCAATCAGCCCCAGCATTTT
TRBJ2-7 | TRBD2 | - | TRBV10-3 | CAIRSRSGVSYEQYF | TGTGCCATCAGGTCCCGCAGCGGGGTATCCTACGAGCAGTACTTC
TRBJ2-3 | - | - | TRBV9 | CASSVYDTDTQYF | TGTGCCAGCAGCGTATACGACACAGATACGCAGTATTTT
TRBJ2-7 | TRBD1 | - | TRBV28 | CASSGVGDRGYEQYF | TGTGCCAGCAGTGGGGTTGGGGACAGGGGGTACGAGCAGTACTTC
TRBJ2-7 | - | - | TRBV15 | CATSRDVAESDEQYF | TGTGCCACCAGCAGAGATGTTGCGGAAAGTGACGAGCAGTACTTC
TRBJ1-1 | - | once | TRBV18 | CASSPGTGGDTEAFF | TGTGCCAGCTCACCAGGTACAGGCGGGGACACTGAAGCTTTCTTT
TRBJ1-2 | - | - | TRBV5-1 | CASSEAGNTGYTF | TGCGCCAGCAGCGAGGCAGGGAACACTGGCTACACCTTC
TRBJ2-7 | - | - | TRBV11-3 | CASSLDLGYEQYF | TGTGCCAGCAGCTTAGATCTGGGCTACGAGCAGTACTTC
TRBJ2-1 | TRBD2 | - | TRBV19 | CASAALAGSQFF | TGTGCCAGTGCAGCACTAGCGGGGTCTCAGTTCTTC
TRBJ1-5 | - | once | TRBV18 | CASSSRVGNQPQHF | TGTGCCAGCTCGTCCAGGGTAGGGAATCAGCCCCAGCATTTT
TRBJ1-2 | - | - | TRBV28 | CASSGLGGSYGYTF | TGTGCCAGCAGTGGGTTGGGGGGTAGCTATGGCTACACCTTC